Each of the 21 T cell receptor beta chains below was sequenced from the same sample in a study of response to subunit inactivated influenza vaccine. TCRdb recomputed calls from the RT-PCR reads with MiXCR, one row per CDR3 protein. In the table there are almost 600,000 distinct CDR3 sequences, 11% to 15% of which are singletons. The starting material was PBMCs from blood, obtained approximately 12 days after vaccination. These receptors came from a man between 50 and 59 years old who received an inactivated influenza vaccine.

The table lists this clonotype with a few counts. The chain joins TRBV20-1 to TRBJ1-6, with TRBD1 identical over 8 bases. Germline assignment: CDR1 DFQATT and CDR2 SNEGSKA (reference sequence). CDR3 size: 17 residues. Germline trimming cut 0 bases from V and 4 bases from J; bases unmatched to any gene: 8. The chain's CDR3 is CSARDFRGPLYNSPLHF. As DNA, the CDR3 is TGCAGTGCTAGAGACTTCAGGGGGCCCTTGTATAATTCACCCCTCCACTTT.

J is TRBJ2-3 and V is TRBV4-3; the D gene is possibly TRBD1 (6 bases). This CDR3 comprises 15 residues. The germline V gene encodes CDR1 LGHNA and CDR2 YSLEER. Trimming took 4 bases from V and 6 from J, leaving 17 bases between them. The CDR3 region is CASSPNGQGSDTQYF. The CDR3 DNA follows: TGCGCCAGCAGCCCAAACGGGCAGGGGTCGGATACGCAGTATTTT.

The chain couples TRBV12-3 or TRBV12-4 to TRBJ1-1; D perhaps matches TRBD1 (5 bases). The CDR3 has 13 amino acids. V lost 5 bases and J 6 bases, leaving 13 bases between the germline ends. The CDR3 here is CASSRDRHAEAFF. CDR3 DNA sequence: TGTGCCAGCAGTAGGGACCGACACGCTGAAGCTTTCTTT.

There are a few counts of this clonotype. CDR3 sequence reads: CSARGTAKETQYF. CDR3 nucleotides: TGCAGTGCTAGAGGGACAGCGAAAGAGACCCAGTACTTC. This chain links TRBV20-1 with TRBJ2-5, with a tentative D call TRBD1 (6 bases). The CDR3 covers 13 residues. V was shortened by 1 base and J by 3 bases, with 9 bases between the two germline ends. Germline loops: CDR1 DFQATT, CDR2 SNEGSKA (reference sequence).

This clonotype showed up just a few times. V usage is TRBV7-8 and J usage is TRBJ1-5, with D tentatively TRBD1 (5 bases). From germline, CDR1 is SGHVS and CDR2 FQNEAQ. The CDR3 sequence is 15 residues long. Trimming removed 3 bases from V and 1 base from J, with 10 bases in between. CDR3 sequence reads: CASSLRGGSNQPQHF. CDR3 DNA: TGTGCCAGCAGCTTGAGGGGCGGCAGCAATCAGCCCCAGCATTTT. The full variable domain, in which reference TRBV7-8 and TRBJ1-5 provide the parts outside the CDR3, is GAGVSQSPRYKVAKRGQDVALRCDPISGHVSLFWYQQALGQGPEFLTYFQNEAQLDKSGLPSDRFFAERPEGSVSTLKIQRTQQEDSAVYLCASSLRGGSNQPQHFGDGTRLSIL.

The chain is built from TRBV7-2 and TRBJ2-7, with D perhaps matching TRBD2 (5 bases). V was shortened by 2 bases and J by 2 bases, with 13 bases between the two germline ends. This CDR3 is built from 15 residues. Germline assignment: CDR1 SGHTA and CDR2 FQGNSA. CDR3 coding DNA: TGTGCCAGCAGCTTAATGGCGGGTCCCCCCTACGAGCAGTACTTC. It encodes CASSLMAGPPYEQYF.

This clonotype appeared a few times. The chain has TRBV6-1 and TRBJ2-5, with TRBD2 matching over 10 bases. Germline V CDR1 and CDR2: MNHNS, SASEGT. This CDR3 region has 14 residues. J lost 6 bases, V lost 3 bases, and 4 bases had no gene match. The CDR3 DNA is TGTGCCAGCAGTGACACACTAGCGGGACAGACCCAGTACTTC. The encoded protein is CASSDTLAGQTQYF.

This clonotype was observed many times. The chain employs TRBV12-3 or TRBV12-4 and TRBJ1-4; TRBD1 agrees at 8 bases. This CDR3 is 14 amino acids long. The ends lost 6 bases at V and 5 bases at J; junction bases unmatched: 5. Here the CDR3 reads CASRWGTGNEKLFF. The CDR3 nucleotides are TGTGCCAGCAGATGGGGGACAGGCAATGAAAAACTGTTTTTT.

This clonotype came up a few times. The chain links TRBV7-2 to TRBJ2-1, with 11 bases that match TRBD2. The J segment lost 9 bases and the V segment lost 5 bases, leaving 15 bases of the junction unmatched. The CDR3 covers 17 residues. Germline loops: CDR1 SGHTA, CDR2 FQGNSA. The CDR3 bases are TGTGCCAGCAGCCCTCCTAGCGGGAGGCCTCCTTGGGGTGAGCAGTTCTTC. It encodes CASSPPSGRPPWGEQFF.

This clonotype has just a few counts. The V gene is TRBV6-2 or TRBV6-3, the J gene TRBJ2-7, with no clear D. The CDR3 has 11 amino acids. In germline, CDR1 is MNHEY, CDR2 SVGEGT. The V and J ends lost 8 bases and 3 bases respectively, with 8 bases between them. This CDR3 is CASSNGYEQYF. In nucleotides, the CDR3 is TGTGCCAGCTCCAACGGCTACGAGCAGTACTTC.

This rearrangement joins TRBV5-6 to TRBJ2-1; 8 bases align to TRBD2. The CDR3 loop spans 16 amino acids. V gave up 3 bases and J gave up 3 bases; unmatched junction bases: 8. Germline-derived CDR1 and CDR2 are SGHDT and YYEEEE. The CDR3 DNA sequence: TGTGCCAGCAGCTCGGGACTAGAACTGTACTACAATGAGCAGTTCTTC. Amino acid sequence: CASSSGLELYYNEQFF.

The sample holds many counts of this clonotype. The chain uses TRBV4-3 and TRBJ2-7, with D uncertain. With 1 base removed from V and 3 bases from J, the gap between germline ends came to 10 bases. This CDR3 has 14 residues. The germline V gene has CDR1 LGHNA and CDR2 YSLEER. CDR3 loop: CASSQGSVGYEQYF. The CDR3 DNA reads TGCGCCAGCAGCCAAGGGTCCGTGGGCTACGAGCAGTACTTC.

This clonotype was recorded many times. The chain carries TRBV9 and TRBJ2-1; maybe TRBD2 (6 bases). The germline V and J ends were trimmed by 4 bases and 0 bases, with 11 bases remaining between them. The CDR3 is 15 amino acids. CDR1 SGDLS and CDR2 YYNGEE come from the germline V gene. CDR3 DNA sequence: TGTGCCAGCAGCCAGGACGGGAGCTCCTACAATGAGCAGTTCTTC. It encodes CASSQDGSSYNEQFF.

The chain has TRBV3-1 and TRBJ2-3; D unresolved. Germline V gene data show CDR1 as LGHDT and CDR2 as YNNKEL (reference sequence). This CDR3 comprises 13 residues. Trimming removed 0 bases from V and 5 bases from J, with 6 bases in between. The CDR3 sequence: CASSQEWRDTQYF. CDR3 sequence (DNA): TGTGCCAGCAGCCAAGAATGGAGAGATACGCAGTATTTT.

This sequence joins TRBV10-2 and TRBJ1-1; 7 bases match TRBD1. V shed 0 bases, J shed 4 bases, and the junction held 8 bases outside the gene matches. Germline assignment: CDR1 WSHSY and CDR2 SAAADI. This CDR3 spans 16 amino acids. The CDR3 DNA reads TGCGCCAGCAGTGAGTCGGCCTCGGACAGGAGCACTGAAGCTTTCTTT. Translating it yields CASSESASDRSTEAFF.

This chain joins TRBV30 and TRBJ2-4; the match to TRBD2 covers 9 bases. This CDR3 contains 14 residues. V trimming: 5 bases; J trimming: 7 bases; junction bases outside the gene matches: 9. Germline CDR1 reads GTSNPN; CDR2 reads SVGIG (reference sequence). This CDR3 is CAWAPQTSGNIQYF. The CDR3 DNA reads TGTGCCTGGGCCCCCCAAACTAGCGGGAACATTCAGTACTTC.

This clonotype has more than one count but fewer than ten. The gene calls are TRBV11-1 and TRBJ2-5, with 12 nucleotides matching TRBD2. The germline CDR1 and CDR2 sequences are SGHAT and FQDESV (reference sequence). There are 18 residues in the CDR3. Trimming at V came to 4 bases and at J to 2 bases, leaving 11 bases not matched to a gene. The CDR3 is CASSYGLAGYLFQETQYF. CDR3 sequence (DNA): TGTGCCAGCAGCTACGGACTAGCGGGATATTTATTTCAAGAGACCCAGTACTTC.

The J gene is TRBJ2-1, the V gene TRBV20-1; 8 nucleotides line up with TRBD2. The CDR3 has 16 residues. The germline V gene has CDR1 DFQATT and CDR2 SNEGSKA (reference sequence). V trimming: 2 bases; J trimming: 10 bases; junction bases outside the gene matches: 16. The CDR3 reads CSARTFRGGPGREQFF. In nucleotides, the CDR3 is TGCAGTGCTAGAACCTTTCGCGGGGGGCCCGGTCGGGAGCAGTTCTTC.

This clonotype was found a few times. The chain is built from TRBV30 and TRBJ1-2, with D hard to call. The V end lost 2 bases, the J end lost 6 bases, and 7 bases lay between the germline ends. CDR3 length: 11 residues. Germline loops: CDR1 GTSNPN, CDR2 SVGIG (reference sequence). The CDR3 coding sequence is TGTGCCTGGAGTTCCCGCCATGGCTACACCTTC. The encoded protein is CAWSSRHGYTF.

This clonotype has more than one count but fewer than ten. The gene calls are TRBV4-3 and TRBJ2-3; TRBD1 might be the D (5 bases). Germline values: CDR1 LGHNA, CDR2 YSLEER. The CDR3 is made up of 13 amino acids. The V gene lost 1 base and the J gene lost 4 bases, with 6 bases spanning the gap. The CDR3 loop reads CASSQGRADTQYF. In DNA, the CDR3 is TGCGCCAGCAGCCAAGGCAGGGCAGATACGCAGTATTTT.

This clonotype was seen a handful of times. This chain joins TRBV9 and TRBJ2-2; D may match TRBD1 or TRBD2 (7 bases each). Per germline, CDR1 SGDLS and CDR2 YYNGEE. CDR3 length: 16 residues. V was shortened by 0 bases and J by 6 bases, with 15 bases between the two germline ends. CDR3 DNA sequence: TGTGCCAGCAGCGTAGAGGGAGGGGGCAACGCCGGGGAGCTGTTTTTT. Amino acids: CASSVEGGGNAGELFF.